This T cell receptor beta chain was retrieved from a study of cytomegalovirus exposure and HLA in healthy donors. Regarding the study as a whole: Beyond CMV serostatus, there was no information to go on about immune exposure. Usually a TCR sequence was rare, but some public TCRs were found in many donors. A later analysis linked a missense variant in DCLRE1C to the trimming of TCR beta V and J genes.

The CDR3 is 15 residues long. Germline values: CDR1 SGHRS, CDR2 YFSETQ. Trimming took off 1 base at V and 1 base at J, with 11 bases between the two ends. PCR employed 60 Vbeta and 13 Jbeta primers. Libraries were prepared by immunoSEQ multiplex PCR; TCRdb keeps only in-frame clonotypes and omits some of them. The repertoire holds 120,000 to 150,000 clones, 70% to 80% seen once, with 3.9% in the top ten. This clone was counted once. Antigen specificity is unknown. The chain uses TRBV5-1 and TRBJ2-5, with D tentatively TRBD1 (6 bases). The clonotype was recovered from a man younger than 30 in good health and CMV-seronegative. Sequenced input: PBMCs. CDR3 amino acids: CASSLLQGPQETQYF. The CDR3 DNA sequence: TGCGCCAGCAGCTTGTTACAGGGCCCCCAAGAGACCCAGTACTTC. The variable domain in full, with the rest retrieved from reference TRBV5-1 and TRBJ2-5, is KAGVTQTPRYLIKTRGQQVTLSCSPISGHRSVSWYQQTPGQGLQFLFEYFSETQRNKGNFPGRFSGRQFSNSRSEMNVSTLELGDSALYLCASSLLQGPQETQYFGPGTRLLVL.